The 32 T cell receptor beta chains given below trace back to one sample, sequenced in a study of blood T cells in healthy people across ages. Primed by a sample-barcoded 5' primer and a J-beta primer mix, a second PCR proceeded for roughly 6 to 12 cycles. TCRdb independently ran MiXCR on the 5' RACE reads; one entry per CDR3 protein. Of hundreds of thousands of distinct CDR3 sequences listed, over 40% were seen once; the top ten hold approximately 15%. The source material was blood. These receptors came from an elderly woman in good health.

A remark on this clonotype: Possible read error: a much larger clone is one base away. The chain joins TRBV6-6 to TRBJ1-5; D unclear. Trimming removed 2 bases from V and 7 bases from J, with 6 bases in between. CDR1 is MNHNY, CDR2 SVGAGI, per germline (reference sequence). The CDR3 is 12 amino acids. The CDR3 nucleotides are TGTGCCAGCAGTTACCTCCTCCAGCCCCAGCATTTT. Amino acid sequence: CASSYLLQPQHF.

The chain combines TRBV6-1 with TRBJ1-5, with D tentatively TRBD1 (5 bases). CDR3 length equals 16 residues. Germline V gene lookup returns CDR1 MNHNS and CDR2 SASEGT. The V gene lost 0 bases and the J gene lost 4 bases, with 13 bases spanning the gap. The CDR3 nucleotides are TGTGCCAGCAGTGAAGCACAAGGGGTAAGGAATCAGCCCCAGCATTTT. This encodes CASSEAQGVRNQPQHF.

The chain is built from TRBV5-1 and TRBJ2-7; D is perhaps TRBD1 (7 bases). Germline CDR1 SGHRS, CDR2 YFSETQ. V lost 6 bases, J lost 1 base, and 17 bases lay in between. The CDR3 consists of 15 residues. The CDR3 DNA reads TGCGCCAGCACGGGACTCGGGACAGATTCCTACGAGCAGTACTTC. Its protein is CASTGLGTDSYEQYF.

This chain joins TRBV20-1 and TRBJ1-1, with D possibly TRBD1 on 5 matching bases. Trimming removed 5 bases at V and 3 bases at J, with 22 bases between. CDR1 and CDR2 (germline): DFQATT, SNEGSKA (reference sequence). There are 16 residues in the CDR3. DNA for the CDR3: TGCAGTGCTTACAACCCCAGGCAGGGCATTCACACTGAAGCTTTCTTT. Amino acid sequence: CSAYNPRQGIHTEAFF.

The V call is TRBV11-2, the J call TRBJ2-5, with 9 bases matching TRBD1. Germline-derived CDR1 and CDR2 are SGHAT and FQNNGV. The CDR3 sequence is 14 residues long. The trim removed 5 bases at V and 6 bases at J, leaving 7 bases unmatched. The CDR3 DNA reads as TGTGCCAGCAGCATGGACAGGGGATTGCAGACCCAGTACTTC. This gives the protein CASSMDRGLQTQYF. The full variable domain, rest sourced from reference TRBV11-2 and TRBJ2-5, is EAGVAQSPRYKIIEKRQSVAFWCNPISGHATLYWYQQILGQGPKLLIQFQNNGVVDDSQLPKDRFSAERLKGVDSTLKIQPAKLEDSAVYLCASSMDRGLQTQYFGPGTRLLVL.

To note about this clonotype: Its ends do not fully match the called genes, so a read error is possible. V gene TRBV2 combines with J gene TRBJ2-3, with D perhaps matching TRBD1 (5 bases). The CDR3 spans 16 residues. Germline assignment: CDR1 SNHLY and CDR2 FYNNEI. CDR3 residues: CANSEGVRRSTDTQYF. In DNA form, the CDR3 reads TGTGCCAACAGTGAAGGGGTTAGGCGATCCACAGATACGCAGTATTTT.

The chain employs TRBV20-1 and TRBJ1-6; 7 positions agree with TRBD1. The CDR3 has 15 amino acids. V shed 2 bases and J 9 bases; nucleotides not matched to a gene: 10. Germline V lookup: CDR1 DFQATT, CDR2 SNEGSKA (reference sequence). CDR3 nucleotides: TGCAGTGCTAGACCTTCCGGGACAGATACTTCACCCCTCCACTTT. Amino acid sequence: CSARPSGTDTSPLHF.

This clonotype was detected many times. This rearrangement joins TRBV20-1 to TRBJ2-7; 9 bases line up with TRBD1. V lost 6 bases and J lost 5; bases outside the gene matches: 20. Per germline, CDR1 DFQATT and CDR2 SNEGSKA (reference sequence). The CDR3 sequence is 17 residues long. The CDR3 DNA follows: TGCAGTGCGAAGACCCCCGGGACAGGGTTCTTTGCCCACGAGCAGTACTTC. Translation gives CSAKTPGTGFFAHEQYF.

The V and J genes are TRBV15 and TRBJ2-5; either TRBD1 or TRBD2 may supply D (7 bases each). The germline V gene has CDR1 LNHNV and CDR2 YYDKDF (reference sequence). This CDR3 is built from 17 residues. Deletions cut 5 bases from V and 5 bases from J, with 24 bases between. This CDR3 is CATSVEGGGGPRETQYF. The DNA for the CDR3 is TGTGCCACCAGCGTAGAGGGAGGGGGCGGGCCGAGGGAGACCCAGTACTTC.

This clonotype was seen just once. Relative to the germline gene, one junction end is altered; a read error may explain this. The CDR3: CASNQEVALAGARDTQYF. The CDR3 DNA follows: TGTGCCAGCAACCAAGAAGTGGCTCTAGCGGGTGCCAGGGATACGCAGTATTTT. This chain uses TRBV4-2 with TRBJ2-3; 8 bases map to TRBD2. The CDR3 spans 18 residues. From germline, CDR1 is LGHNA and CDR2 YNFKEQ.

The chain joins TRBV7-9 to TRBJ2-7, with a weak D call TRBD1 (6 bases). The CDR3 contains 16 residues. Trimming shortened V by 1 base and J by 3 bases, and 16 bases separated the two germline ends. The germline V gene has CDR1 SEHNR and CDR2 FQNEAQ (reference sequence). The CDR3 coding sequence is TGTGCCAGCAGCTTAGTAGGGGGAGACTCCCGCTACGAGCAGTACTTC. This sequence encodes CASSLVGGDSRYEQYF. The full variable domain, with the rest looked up from reference TRBV7-9 and TRBJ2-7, is DTGVSQNPRHKITKRGQNVTFRCDPISEHNRLYWYRQTLGQGPEFLTYFQNEAQLEKSRLLSDRFSAERPKGSFSTLEIQRTEQGDSAMYLCASSLVGGDSRYEQYFGPGTRLTVT.

Points on this clonotype: Possible read error: a much larger clone is one base away. The V gene is TRBV5-1, the J gene TRBJ2-1, with TRBD2 matching over 13 bases. Germline V CDR1 and CDR2: SGHRS, YFSETQ. The CDR3 contains 16 residues. The J segment lost 0 bases and the V segment lost 3 bases, leaving 0 bases of the junction unmatched. CDR3 bases: TGCGCCAGCAGCTGGACTAGCGGGAGCTCCTACAATGAGCAGTTCTTC. It specifies CASSWTSGSSYNEQFF.

This clonotype was counted at least ten times. The chain uses TRBV29-1 and TRBJ1-1, with TRBD1 matching over 8 bases. Germline V gene sequence: CDR1 SQVTM, CDR2 ANQGSEA. This CDR3 contains 14 residues. CDR3 in DNA: TGCATCGCACGGACAGGGACGGGGAACACTGAAGCTTTCTTT. Protein product: CIARTGTGNTEAFF.

The chain recombines TRBV4-2 with TRBJ2-7; D perhaps matches TRBD1 (6 bases). CDR1 is LGHNA and CDR2 is YNFKEQ in the germline V gene. The V and J ends lost 3 bases and 3 bases respectively, with 18 bases between them. The length of the CDR3 is 16 residues. CDR3 sequence (DNA): TGTGCCAGCAGCCAGGATCCGAAGGGGGTCCTCTACGAGCAGTACTTC. This translates into CASSQDPKGVLYEQYF.

As concerns this clonotype: At one end the junction does not follow the germline gene, possibly because of a read error. This chain connects TRBV20-1 to TRBJ1-2; D call uncertain. This CDR3 region has 14 residues. Germline-derived CDR1 and CDR2 are DFQATT and SNEGSKA (reference sequence). The CDR3 spells CSARDWADNHGYTF. The CDR3 nucleotides are TGCAGTGCTAGAGATTGGGCAGATAACCATGGCTACACCTTC.

This chain connects TRBV20-1 to TRBJ2-1, with TRBD2 matching over 13 bases. The CDR3 extends over 14 amino acids. Germline-derived CDR1 and CDR2 are DFQATT and SNEGSKA (reference sequence). V was pared by 6 bases and J by 15 bases, with 14 bases of the junction left unmatched. CDR3 in amino acids: CSAAPGLAGQTPFF. The CDR3 DNA follows: TGCAGTGCGGCCCCGGGACTAGCGGGGCAGACCCCGTTCTTC.

Many counts were recorded for this clonotype. This chain links TRBV7-2 with TRBJ2-3, with D unresolved. V was trimmed by 0 bases and J by 1 base, leaving 11 bases between them. The CDR3 length is 16 residues. CDR1 is SGHTA and CDR2 is FQGNSA in the germline V gene. CDR3 coding DNA: TGTGCCAGCAGCTTAGCCTACAGAAGCGGCACAGATACGCAGTATTTT. Translated, it gives CASSLAYRSGTDTQYF.

This clonotype was seen repeatedly, ten times or more. The rearrangement joins TRBV2 to TRBJ2-5; TRBD1 is a possible D gene (6 bases). CDR3 size: 13 residues. CDR1 and CDR2 (germline): SNHLY, FYNNEI. The V end was cut by 8 bases, the J end by 3 bases, with 13 bases between. This CDR3 reads CASEENREETQYF. The DNA of the CDR3 is TGTGCCAGCGAAGAGAACAGGGAAGAGACCCAGTACTTC.

This clonotype was counted a few times. The gene calls are TRBV2 and TRBJ2-5; 7 bases agree with TRBD2. CDR3 length: 14 residues. Germline V lookup: CDR1 SNHLY, CDR2 FYNNEI. The ends lost 2 bases at V and 4 bases at J; junction bases unmatched: 4. This chain's CDR3 is CASSERLAGETQYF. For the CDR3, the DNA is TGTGCCAGCAGTGAACGACTAGCTGGAGAGACCCAGTACTTC.

This clonotype appeared a single time. This chain uses TRBV6-5 with TRBJ2-6, with unresolved D. Germline V gene data show CDR1 as MNHEY and CDR2 as SVGAGI. There are 16 residues in the CDR3. The V end was cut by 0 bases, the J end by 2 bases, with 8 bases between. CDR3 residues: CASSYSPGPGANVLTF. The CDR3 coding sequence is TGTGCCAGCAGTTACTCGCCCGGGCCTGGGGCCAACGTCCTGACTTTC.

About this clonotype itself: This may be a read error, as it is one base from a much larger clone. The chain has TRBV12-3 or TRBV12-4 and TRBJ2-5; D is ambiguous. Trimming stripped 2 bases from V and 3 bases from J, with 7 bases between. The CDR3 has 13 amino acids. The CDR3 loop is CASSLWAEETQYF. In nucleotides, the CDR3 is TGTGCCAGCAGTTTATGGGCGGAAGAGACCCAGTACTTC.

The chain has TRBV12-5 and TRBJ1-1, with a possible D match to TRBD1 (6 bases). CDR1 and CDR2 from the germline V gene are LGHNT and FRNRAP. V was shortened by 6 bases and J by 4 bases, with 12 bases between the two germline ends. This CDR3 has 13 amino acids. The CDR3 region is CASGTWGATEAFF. The CDR3 DNA reads TGTGCTAGTGGCACTTGGGGGGCCACTGAAGCTTTCTTT.

The V call is TRBV9, the J call TRBJ2-5, with 14 bases that match TRBD2. There are 14 residues in the CDR3. V shed 0 bases, J shed 13 bases, and the junction held 5 bases outside the gene matches. The germline CDR1 and CDR2 sequences are SGDLS and YYNGEE. CDR3 nucleotide sequence: TGTGCCAGCAGCGTAGAAGGGACTAGCGGGAGCCGGTACTTC. Protein sequence: CASSVEGTSGSRYF.

Only a few counts were recorded for this clonotype. The CDR3 is CASRSFLPGPEGTQYF. CDR3 coding DNA: TGTGCCAGCAGGTCATTCCTCCCGGGGCCTGAAGGGACCCAGTACTTC. This chain links TRBV27 with TRBJ2-7, with D perhaps TRBD1 or TRBD2 (5 bases each). The J call could be wrong; TRBJ2-5 is a better fit for the DNA end. Germline CDR1 and CDR2: MNHEY and SMNVEV (reference sequence). The CDR3 consists of 16 residues.

The chain employs TRBV12-3 or TRBV12-4 and TRBJ1-5, with D possibly being TRBD1 (6 bases). The CDR3 is made up of 14 amino acids. V lost 3 bases, J lost 6 bases, and 12 bases lay in between. CDR3 protein: CASSFMGATQPQHF. CDR3 DNA: TGTGCCAGCAGTTTCATGGGGGCCACTCAGCCCCAGCATTTT.

This chain links TRBV11-1 with TRBJ2-1; D is perhaps TRBD2 (5 bases). The length of the CDR3 is 17 residues. The germline V gene encodes CDR1 SGHAT and CDR2 FQDESV (reference sequence). Trimming stripped 3 bases from V and 0 bases from J, with 15 bases between. DNA of the CDR3: TGTGCCAGCAGCTTTCACCGAAGGAGGAGCTCCTACAATGAGCAGTTCTTC. Residues: CASSFHRRRSSYNEQFF.

This clonotype was found a few times. This sequence joins TRBV24-1 and TRBJ2-2; weak D call: TRBD1 (6 bases). The V end was cut by 3 bases, the J end by 7 bases, with 14 bases between. The CDR3 consists of 15 residues. Germline V CDR1 and CDR2: KGHDR, SFDVKD. The chain's CDR3 is CATSDGTLKGGELFF. CDR3 nucleotides: TGTGCCACCAGTGATGGGACACTTAAGGGCGGGGAGCTGTTTTTT.

The V call is TRBV7-9, the J call TRBJ1-2; 7 positions agree with TRBD1. Trimming cost V 0 bases and J 1 base; bases outside gene matches: 5. The length of the CDR3 is 16 residues. The germline V gene has CDR1 SEHNR and CDR2 FQNEAQ (reference sequence). DNA for the CDR3: TGTGCCAGCAGCTTAGCCTCGACAGGGATTAACTATGGCTACACCTTC. Translated, it gives CASSLASTGINYGYTF.

This rearrangement joins TRBV12-3 or TRBV12-4 to TRBJ2-1; D might be TRBD2 (6 bases). Trimming removed 7 bases from V and 7 bases from J, with 14 bases in between. This CDR3 is 13 amino acids long. The CDR3 sequence is CASIGDFYNEQFF. The CDR3, as DNA: TGTGCCAGCATTGGGGACTTCTATAATGAGCAGTTCTTC.

The V gene is TRBV12-3 or TRBV12-4, the J gene TRBJ2-4; either TRBD1 or TRBD2 may fit D (5 bases each). The end of the DNA fits TRBJ2-7 better, so the J call may be wrong. CDR3 length: 15 residues. The CDR3, as DNA: TGTGCCAGCAGAACCGGTCTAGCAGGGAACGACGAGCAGTACTTC. Protein product: CASRTGLAGNDEQYF.

V gene TRBV12-3 or TRBV12-4 combines with J gene TRBJ2-4, with 11 bases fitting TRBD1. The tail of the sequence fits TRBJ2-7 better, so the J call may be wrong. The CDR3 is made up of 15 amino acids. Here the CDR3 reads CASSFGTGGRYEQYF. CDR3 DNA sequence: TGTGCCAGCAGTTTCGGGACAGGGGGAAGATACGAGCAGTACTTC.

The chain carries TRBV28 and TRBJ2-7; 11 bases map to TRBD2. The germline gives CDR1 MDHEN, CDR2 SYDVKM. The CDR3 loop spans 13 amino acids. Trimming took 3 bases from V and 13 from J; bases not matched to a gene: 8. CDR3 nucleotide sequence: TGTGCCAGCAGTTTCTCGGGACTAGCGGAACTCTACTTC. It translates to CASSFSGLAELYF.